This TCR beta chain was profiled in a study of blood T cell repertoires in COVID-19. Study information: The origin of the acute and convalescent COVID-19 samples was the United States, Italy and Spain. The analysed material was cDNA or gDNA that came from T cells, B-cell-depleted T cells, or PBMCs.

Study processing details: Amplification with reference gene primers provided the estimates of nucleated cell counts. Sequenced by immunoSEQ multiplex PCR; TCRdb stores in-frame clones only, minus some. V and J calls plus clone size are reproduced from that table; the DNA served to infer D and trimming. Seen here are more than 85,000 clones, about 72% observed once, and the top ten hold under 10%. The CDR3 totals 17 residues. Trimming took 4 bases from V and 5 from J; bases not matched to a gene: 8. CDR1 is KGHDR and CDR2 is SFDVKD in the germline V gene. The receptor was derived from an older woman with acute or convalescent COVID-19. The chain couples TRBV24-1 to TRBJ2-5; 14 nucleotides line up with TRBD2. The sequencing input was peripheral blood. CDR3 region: CATSDARLAGGMETQYF. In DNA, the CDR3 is TGTGCCACCAGTGACGCAAGACTAGCGGGGGGGATGGAGACCCAGTACTTC.